This T cell receptor beta chain was found in a study of blood T cell repertoires in COVID-19. Turning to the study itself: Sources were T cells, B-cell-depleted T cells, or PBMCs; the material itself was cDNA or gDNA.

Per the original methods: Nucleated cell counts were estimated from reference gene primer amplification. Profiling relied on immunoSEQ multiplex PCR, and the TCRdb table lists in-frame clones only, not all of them. D and trimming come from the DNA, and the V and J calls and clone size come from that table. This sample has roughly 150,000 clones, with 85% to 90% found just once. Germline-derived CDR1 and CDR2 are SEHNR and FQNEAQ (reference sequence). The CDR3 length is 14 residues. Trimming removed 8 bases from V and 4 bases from J; junction bases left unmatched: 9. The material sequenced was peripheral blood. The TCR originated in a woman of 80 years or more with COVID-19, enrolled during active disease. This chain connects TRBV7-9 to TRBJ1-1, with 8 positions matching TRBD1. CDR3 in DNA: TGTGCCAGCGGAGACAGGGGACCCAGCACTGAAGCTTTCTTT. Its protein is CASGDRGPSTEAFF. The full variable domain, rest sourced from reference TRBV7-9 and TRBJ1-1, is DTGVSQNPRHKITKRGQNVTFRCDPISEHNRLYWYRQTLGQGPEFLTYFQNEAQLEKSRLLSDRFSAERPKGSFSTLEIQRTEQGDSAMYLCASGDRGPSTEAFFGQGTRLTVV.